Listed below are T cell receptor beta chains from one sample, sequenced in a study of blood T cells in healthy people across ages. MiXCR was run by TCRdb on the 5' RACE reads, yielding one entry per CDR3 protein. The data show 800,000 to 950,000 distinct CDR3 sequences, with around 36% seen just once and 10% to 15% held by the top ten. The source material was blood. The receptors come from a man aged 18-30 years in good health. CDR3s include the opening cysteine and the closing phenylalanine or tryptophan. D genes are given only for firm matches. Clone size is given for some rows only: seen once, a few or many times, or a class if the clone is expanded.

cdr3_nt: TGTGCCAGCAGCCCCGGGACTAGCTCCGGGGAGCTGTTTTTT; cdr3_aa: CASSPGTSSGELFF; j_call: TRBJ2-2; v_call: TRBV7-7; clone_size: .; d_call: TRBD2
cdr3_nt: TGCAGTGCTAGGACCTGGGGAGGGGCTCCCTACGAGCAGTACTTC; cdr3_aa: CSARTWGGAPYEQYF; j_call: TRBJ2-7; v_call: TRBV20-1; clone_size: few; d_call: TRBD2
cdr3_nt: TGTGCCAGCAGGTCTCTTGCAACTAATGAAAAACTGTTTTTT; cdr3_aa: CASRSLATNEKLFF; j_call: TRBJ1-4; v_call: TRBV6-5; clone_size: .; d_call: .
cdr3_nt: TGTGCCAGCATGGAAGGGGCCCTGGGCGAGCAGTACTTC; cdr3_aa: CASMEGALGEQYF; j_call: TRBJ2-7; v_call: TRBV5-4; clone_size: few; d_call: .
cdr3_nt: TGTGCCAGCAGCTTAATAGGGATCGGTGGCTACACCTTC; cdr3_aa: CASSLIGIGGYTF; j_call: TRBJ1-2; v_call: TRBV7-9; clone_size: .; d_call: .
cdr3_nt: TGTGCCAGCAGCCCCCGGACAGCTTACTCAAATGAGCAGTACTTC; cdr3_aa: CASSPRTAYSNEQYF; j_call: TRBJ2-7; v_call: TRBV7-2; clone_size: .; d_call: .
cdr3_nt: TGTGCCAGCAGTTATTACGTCCGACCCTACGAGCAGTACTTC; cdr3_aa: CASSYYVRPYEQYF; j_call: TRBJ2-7; v_call: TRBV6-2/TRBV6-3; clone_size: .; d_call: .
cdr3_nt: TGTGCCACCCTGGGGGGAACTGAAGCTTTCTTT; cdr3_aa: CATLGGTEAFF; j_call: TRBJ1-1; v_call: TRBV10-3; clone_size: .; d_call: .
cdr3_nt: TGCGCCAGCAGCTCCCTGGAGGGGTTACCGTATCATGGCTACACCTTC; cdr3_aa: CASSSLEGLPYHGYTF; j_call: TRBJ1-2; v_call: TRBV5-1; clone_size: few; d_call: .
cdr3_nt: TGTGCCAGCAGCTCGACCTTAGCGGGGGGGCCAAACAATGAGCAGTTCTTC; cdr3_aa: CASSSTLAGGPNNEQFF; j_call: TRBJ2-1; v_call: TRBV7-3; clone_size: .; d_call: TRBD2
cdr3_nt: TGTGCCAGCAACCTGGGACAGACCGACTACCACCCCTACGAGCAGTACTTC; cdr3_aa: CASNLGQTDYHPYEQYF; j_call: TRBJ2-7; v_call: TRBV6-6; clone_size: few; d_call: TRBD1
cdr3_nt: TGTGCCAGCAGCCAGGGGACTAGCGGGGGAGTTGAGACCCAGTACTTC; cdr3_aa: CASSQGTSGGVETQYF; j_call: TRBJ2-5; v_call: TRBV4-2; clone_size: .; d_call: TRBD2
cdr3_nt: TGTGCCAGCAGCTTGGAAGGTGGCGGGGGGGATTCAGAGACCCAGTACTTC; cdr3_aa: CASSLEGGGGDSETQYF; j_call: TRBJ2-5; v_call: TRBV5-6; clone_size: few; d_call: TRBD2
cdr3_nt: TGTGCCAGCAGGACTAGCGGGGAATACAATGAGCAGTTCTTC; cdr3_aa: CASRTSGEYNEQFF; j_call: TRBJ2-1; v_call: TRBV7-3; clone_size: few; d_call: TRBD2
cdr3_nt: TGCAGTGCTTGGGCTAGCGGGGGTGATTATGAGCAGTTCTTC; cdr3_aa: CSAWASGGDYEQFF; j_call: TRBJ2-1; v_call: TRBV20-1; clone_size: .; d_call: TRBD2
cdr3_nt: TGTGCCAGCAGCTTTTCGGGACAGGGAGGGAATTCACCCCTCCACTTT; cdr3_aa: CASSFSGQGGNSPLHF; j_call: TRBJ1-6; v_call: TRBV7-2; clone_size: .; d_call: TRBD1
cdr3_nt: TGTGCCAGCAGCTTCGGACTGGCCGCCTACGAGCAGTACTTC; cdr3_aa: CASSFGLAAYEQYF; j_call: TRBJ2-7; v_call: TRBV7-2; clone_size: .; d_call: .
cdr3_nt: TGCAGTGCTAGTCCCATGAACACTGAAGCTTTCTTT; cdr3_aa: CSASPMNTEAFF; j_call: TRBJ1-1; v_call: TRBV20-1; clone_size: few; d_call: .
cdr3_nt: TGTGCCAGCAGGAAAGCAGGGACCGCGGCGAACACTGAAGCTTTCTTT; cdr3_aa: CASRKAGTAANTEAFF; j_call: TRBJ1-1; v_call: TRBV6-2/TRBV6-3; clone_size: few; d_call: .
cdr3_nt: TGTGCCAGCAGTTTACCGAGGGGGTACGAGCAGTACTTC; cdr3_aa: CASSLPRGYEQYF; j_call: TRBJ2-7; v_call: TRBV28; clone_size: few; d_call: .
cdr3_nt: TGTGCCAGCAGTTACTCGGGACAGGGGGCGAATGGCTACACCTTC; cdr3_aa: CASSYSGQGANGYTF; j_call: TRBJ1-2; v_call: TRBV6-2/TRBV6-3; clone_size: .; d_call: TRBD1
cdr3_nt: TGTGCCAGCAGCACCCGACAGGGGTCCTACAATGAGCAGTTCTTC; cdr3_aa: CASSTRQGSYNEQFF; j_call: TRBJ2-1; v_call: TRBV9; clone_size: few; d_call: TRBD1
cdr3_nt: TGTGCCAGCAGTTACTCGTCAGGCATTGACTCTGGGAACACCGGGGAGCTGTTTTTT; cdr3_aa: CASSYSSGIDSGNTGELFF; j_call: TRBJ2-2; v_call: TRBV6-5; clone_size: few; d_call: .
cdr3_nt: TGTGCCAGCAGCCCTCGGGTCCAAAATGAAAAACTGTTTTTT; cdr3_aa: CASSPRVQNEKLFF; j_call: TRBJ1-4; v_call: TRBV7-9; clone_size: .; d_call: .
cdr3_nt: TGTGCCATCAGTGAAAAAGACAGAACAGTAAACACTGAAGCTTTCTTT; cdr3_aa: CAISEKDRTVNTEAFF; j_call: TRBJ1-1; v_call: TRBV10-3; clone_size: .; d_call: .
cdr3_nt: TGTGCCAGCAGCTTAGCGCGGGGGGGCACTGGAAACACCATATATTTT; cdr3_aa: CASSLARGGTGNTIYF; j_call: TRBJ1-3; v_call: TRBV7-2; clone_size: .; d_call: .
cdr3_nt: TGTGCCAGCACCCACCGAAGAGGCGAGACCCAGTACTTC; cdr3_aa: CASTHRRGETQYF; j_call: TRBJ2-5; v_call: TRBV27; clone_size: many; d_call: .
cdr3_nt: TGTGCCAGCAAGGCGCCAGGGGGTAATGAAAAACTGTTTTTT; cdr3_aa: CASKAPGGNEKLFF; j_call: TRBJ1-4; v_call: TRBV6-2/TRBV6-3; clone_size: few; d_call: TRBD1
cdr3_nt: TGTGCCAGCAGCCAAGATTCGGGCAGACGAATTTCTAATTCACCCCCCCACTTT; cdr3_aa: CASSQDSGRRISNSPPHF; j_call: TRBJ1-6; v_call: TRBV4-2; clone_size: .; d_call: .
cdr3_nt: TGTGCCACCAGTGAGAGGGTTAACTATGGCTACACCTTC; cdr3_aa: CATSERVNYGYTF; j_call: TRBJ1-2; v_call: TRBV24-1; clone_size: .; d_call: .
cdr3_nt: TGCGCCAGCAGCCAAGTCTTTCGGGGCGACACTGAAGCTTTCTTT; cdr3_aa: CASSQVFRGDTEAFF; j_call: TRBJ1-1; v_call: TRBV4-1; clone_size: .; d_call: .
cdr3_nt: TGTGCCAGCAGATTAGGACTAGCGGGGATCACAGATACGCAGTATTTT; cdr3_aa: CASRLGLAGITDTQYF; j_call: TRBJ2-3; v_call: TRBV2; clone_size: .; d_call: TRBD2
cdr3_nt: TGTGCCAGCACCCCCGAGGGGGCCCTCTGGCTCTACAATGAGCAGTTCTTC; cdr3_aa: CASTPEGALWLYNEQFF; j_call: TRBJ2-1; v_call: TRBV6-2/TRBV6-3; clone_size: .; d_call: TRBD1
cdr3_nt: TGCAGTGCTAGACCGGGGGGCCAGCCCCAGCATTTT; cdr3_aa: CSARPGGQPQHF; j_call: TRBJ1-5; v_call: TRBV20-1; clone_size: .; d_call: .
cdr3_nt: TGTGCCAGCAGTTTAGGCGCTGGGAACGAGCAGTACTTC; cdr3_aa: CASSLGAGNEQYF; j_call: TRBJ2-7; v_call: TRBV12-3/TRBV12-4; clone_size: many; d_call: .
cdr3_nt: TGTGCCAGCAGCCCGGGGACGGTCTTTTCCTACAATGAGCAGTACTTC; cdr3_aa: CASSPGTVFSYNEQYF; j_call: TRBJ2-7; v_call: TRBV13; clone_size: .; d_call: .
cdr3_nt: TGTGCCAGCAACCGGGACAGCACAGATACGCAGTATTTT; cdr3_aa: CASNRDSTDTQYF; j_call: TRBJ2-3; v_call: TRBV2; clone_size: few; d_call: .
cdr3_nt: TGCAGTGCTAACGGGGCTAGCACAGATACGCAGTATTTT; cdr3_aa: CSANGASTDTQYF; j_call: TRBJ2-3; v_call: TRBV20-1; clone_size: many; d_call: .
cdr3_nt: TGTGCCAGCAGCCCCGGGCGTCCAGCCCTGGGGTCTAATTCACCCCTCCACTTT; cdr3_aa: CASSPGRPALGSNSPLHF; j_call: TRBJ1-6; v_call: TRBV7-2; clone_size: .; d_call: .
cdr3_nt: TGTGCCAGCAGCCCGGTGGGACAGTCCCAAGAGACCCAGTACTTC; cdr3_aa: CASSPVGQSQETQYF; j_call: TRBJ2-5; v_call: TRBV7-8; clone_size: .; d_call: TRBD1
cdr3_nt: TGTGCCAGCAGTGTAGGGCGGCAGGGCTATGGCTACACCTTC; cdr3_aa: CASSVGRQGYGYTF; j_call: TRBJ1-2; v_call: TRBV2; clone_size: .; d_call: .
cdr3_nt: TGTACCAGCAGCCGCGGGGGGACAGCTCATTCACCCCTCCACTTT; cdr3_aa: CTSSRGGTAHSPLHF; j_call: TRBJ1-6; v_call: TRBV3-1; clone_size: once; d_call: TRBD1
cdr3_nt: TGTGCCAGCAGGAGGGGGGGGAGCACTGAAGCTTTCTTT; cdr3_aa: CASRRGGSTEAFF; j_call: TRBJ1-1; v_call: TRBV28; clone_size: .; d_call: .
cdr3_nt: TGCAGCGTTCAAGGACGGTTCATGAACACTGAAGCTTTCTTT; cdr3_aa: CSVQGRFMNTEAFF; j_call: TRBJ1-1; v_call: TRBV29-1; clone_size: .; d_call: .
cdr3_nt: TGTGCCAGCAGCCAATATGAGCCACTAACAGGGGGTAGCAATCAGCCCCAGCATTTT; cdr3_aa: CASSQYEPLTGGSNQPQHF; j_call: TRBJ1-5; v_call: TRBV5-6; clone_size: few; d_call: TRBD1
cdr3_nt: TGTGCCAGCAGCTTAACGTTAAGCGGCGGAGAGCAGTACTTC; cdr3_aa: CASSLTLSGGEQYF; j_call: TRBJ2-7; v_call: TRBV7-3; clone_size: many; d_call: .
cdr3_nt: TGTGCCAGCAGCTTTTACAGGGGGCTATATGGCTACACCTTC; cdr3_aa: CASSFYRGLYGYTF; j_call: TRBJ1-2; v_call: TRBV7-2; clone_size: .; d_call: TRBD1
cdr3_nt: TGTGCCAGCAGTTTGGGAGTAGAGGGGACCGGGGAGCTGTTTTTT; cdr3_aa: CASSLGVEGTGELFF; j_call: TRBJ2-2; v_call: TRBV12-3/TRBV12-4; clone_size: .; d_call: .
cdr3_nt: TGTGCCAGCAGTTCGACAGGGAGGGATACGCAGTATTTT; cdr3_aa: CASSSTGRDTQYF; j_call: TRBJ2-3; v_call: TRBV28; clone_size: few; d_call: .
cdr3_nt: TGTGCCAGCAGTTACCCCAATGAGCAGTACTTC; cdr3_aa: CASSYPNEQYF; j_call: TRBJ2-5; v_call: TRBV6-2/TRBV6-3; clone_size: few; d_call: .
cdr3_nt: TGTGCCATCAGTGAGACAGGGGGCGGAGCAGATACGCAGTATTTT; cdr3_aa: CAISETGGGADTQYF; j_call: TRBJ2-3; v_call: TRBV10-3; clone_size: .; d_call: TRBD1
cdr3_nt: TGCGTCAGCAGCCAGGCCGGGACGGGTTACACAGATACGCAGTATTTT; cdr3_aa: CVSSQAGTGYTDTQYF; j_call: TRBJ2-3; v_call: TRBV4-1; clone_size: few; d_call: .
cdr3_nt: TGTGCCAGCAGCGAAGGACTTGAAGAGACCCAGTACTTC; cdr3_aa: CASSEGLEETQYF; j_call: TRBJ2-5; v_call: TRBV11-2; clone_size: .; d_call: .